This T cell receptor (beta chain) derives from a study of CD4+ T cells in melanoma (dated by TCRdb to between 2020 and 2023). About the study as a whole: Neoantigen-specific CD4+ T cells in human melanoma were investigated in the study.

On the study overall, not on this receptor specifically: Neoantigen-specific CD4+ T cells in melanoma were reported to show diverse differentiation states. Neoantigen-specific CD4+ T cells were reported to be correlated with the function of CD8+ T cells, macrophages and B cells.

Donors were patients with melanoma. V is shortened by 3 bases, J by 5 bases, and the region joining them spans 16 bases. The CDR3 runs 15 amino acids, cysteine and phenylalanine included. Of all the DNA, just the CDR3 is kept, 45 bases in frame from base 1. CDR1 and CDR2 are drawn from the germline V gene (reference sequence): GTSNPN, SVGIG. Libraries were made using the immunoSEQ multiplex PCR assay. This is the immuneACCESS table as TCRdb keeps it, with only in-frame sequences that have V and J called. A part of the clones is gone; compared with another copy, unresolved V genes explain less than half, and the rest is unexplained. Here the sample has 110,000 to 150,000 clones; around 90% occur a single time. The top ten clones comprise less than 2% of the sample. Turning to this clone: Its antigen is still unknown. No per-base quality is available; no much larger clone lies one base away.

This receptor was obtained from a human donor with melanoma. The chain links TRBV30 with TRBJ2-2; TRBD2 might be the D gene, on 7 matching bases. CDR3 reads: CAWRAGGRETGELFF. The DNA sequence reads TGTGCCTGGAGGGCCGGGGGGCGCGAGACCGGGGAGCTGTTTTTT.